This T cell receptor (beta chain) was found in a study of patients and donors after allogeneic stem cell transplantation (dated by TCRdb to 2019 to 2021). The CDR3 sequence holds 15 residues, the cysteine and phenylalanine included. This entry keeps only the CDR3 DNA: 45 bases, framed from base 1. Based on the germline V gene, the CDR1 and CDR2 sequences are MGHRA and YSYEKL. The V end loses 3 bases and the J end loses 0 bases, and a stretch of 11 bases separates them. The library was produced with RT-PCR. Sequencing instrument: NextSeq 550. TCRdb took the public reads, trimmed them with fastp at Q25, ran MiXCR for clone calling and kept in-frame beta chains. Rows merge per CDR3 protein into single entries with the most common DNA and genes. This sample holds fewer than 500,000 distinct CDR3 sequences; 16% were observed only once. Just over 7% of the sample is taken by the ten largest. In regard to this clonotype: What antigen it recognizes has not been identified. No much larger clonotype is one base removed from it; base qualities were not supplied.

This TCR came from a human donor who was either an allogeneic HSCT recipient or a stem cell or donor lymphocyte infusion donor (not recorded which). It is not recorded whose cells these are; they may come from a transplant donor. Material: blood, either unsorted or a sorted T cell fraction (not recorded which). This chain joins TRBV4-1 to TRBJ1-2, with an unclear D gene assignment. DNA sequence: TGCGCCAGCAGCCAGGTAGCCGGAGCTAACTATGGCTACACCTTC. This sequence encodes CASSQVAGANYGYTF.